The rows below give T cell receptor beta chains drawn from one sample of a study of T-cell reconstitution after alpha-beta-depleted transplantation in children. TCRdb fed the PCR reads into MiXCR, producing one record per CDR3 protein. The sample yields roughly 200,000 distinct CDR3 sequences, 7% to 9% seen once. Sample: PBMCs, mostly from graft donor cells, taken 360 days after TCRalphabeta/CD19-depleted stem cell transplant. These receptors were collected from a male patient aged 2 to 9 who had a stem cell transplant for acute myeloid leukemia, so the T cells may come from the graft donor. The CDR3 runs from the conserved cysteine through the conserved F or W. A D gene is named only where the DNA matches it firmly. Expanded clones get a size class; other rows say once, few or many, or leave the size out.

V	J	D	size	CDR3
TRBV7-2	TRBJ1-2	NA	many	CASSLWAGEGYGYTF
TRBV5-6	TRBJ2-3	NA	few	CASSLYSEFATDTQYF
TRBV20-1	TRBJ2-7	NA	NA	CSAGTRSPYEQYF
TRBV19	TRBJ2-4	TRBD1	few	CASSRQGMDKNIQYF
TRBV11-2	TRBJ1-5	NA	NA	CASSFTGNQPQHF
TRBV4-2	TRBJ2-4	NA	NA	CASSLSGLGAKNIQYF
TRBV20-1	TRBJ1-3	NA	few	CSARGQTSGNTIYF
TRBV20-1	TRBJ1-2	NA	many	CSARGSGTGNYGYTF
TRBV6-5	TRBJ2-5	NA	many	CASSYSLTGLTETQYF
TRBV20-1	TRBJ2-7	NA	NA	CSARAPRLDEQYF
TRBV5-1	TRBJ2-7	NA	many	CASSKSGQLPGYEQYF
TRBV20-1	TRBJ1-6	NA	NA	CSARDIWGSGHTTYNSPLHF
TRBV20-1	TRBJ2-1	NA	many	CSARPIYNEQFF
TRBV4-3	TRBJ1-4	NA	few	CASSPEPRGWDEKLFF
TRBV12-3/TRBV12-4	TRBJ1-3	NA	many	CASFLGLSGNTIYF
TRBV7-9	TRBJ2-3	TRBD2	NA	CASSKIAGRTDTQYF
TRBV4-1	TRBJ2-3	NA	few	CASSQDLAGGTDTQYF
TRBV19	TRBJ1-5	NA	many	CASRRPGDGQPQHF
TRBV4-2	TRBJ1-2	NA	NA	CASSQGTQGYTF
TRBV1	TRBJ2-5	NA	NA	CTSSQDPGGSKTQYF
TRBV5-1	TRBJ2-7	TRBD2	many	CASSLGGSTDEQYF
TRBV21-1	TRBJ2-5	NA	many	CASSKLGKQETQYF
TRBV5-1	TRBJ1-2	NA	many	CASSLAEVNYGYTF
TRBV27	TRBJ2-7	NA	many	CASSLGPGGYEQYF
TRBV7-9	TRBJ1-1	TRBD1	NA	CASSLGTGNTEAFF
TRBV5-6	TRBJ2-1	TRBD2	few	CASSLVGLGTSGDNEQFF
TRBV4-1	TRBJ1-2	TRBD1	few	CASSSSRDRDGYTF
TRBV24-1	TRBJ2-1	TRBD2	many	CATSDSSGSTYNEQFF
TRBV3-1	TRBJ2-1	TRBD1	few	CASRQGANYNEQFF
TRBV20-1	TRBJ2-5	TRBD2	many	CSAETSGRAGETQYF
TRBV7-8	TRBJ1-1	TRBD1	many	CASSLVGQGRAFF
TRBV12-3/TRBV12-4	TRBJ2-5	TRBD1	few	CASSRRQGTQETQYF
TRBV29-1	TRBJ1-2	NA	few	CSVEGETVRQGYGYTF
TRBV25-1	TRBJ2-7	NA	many	CASSEGGEQYF
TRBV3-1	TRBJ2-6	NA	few	CASRLLSGANVLTF
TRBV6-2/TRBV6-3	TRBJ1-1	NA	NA	CASSYNLGTLGSVGTEAFF
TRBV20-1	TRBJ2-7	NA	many	CSASLEAYEQYF
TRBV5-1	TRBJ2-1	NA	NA	CASSLRLGTEQFF
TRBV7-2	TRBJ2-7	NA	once	CASSLSRDKNEQYF
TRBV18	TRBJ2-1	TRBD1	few	CASSPWTGNHEQFF
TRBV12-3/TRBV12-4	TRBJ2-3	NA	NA	CASSLRGGGTDTQYF
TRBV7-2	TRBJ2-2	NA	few	CASTTTRGSLNTGELFF